Reported below is one T cell receptor beta chain. Antigen specificity is unknown. This record belongs to a study of shared clonotypes between healthy human individuals. Broader study findings: Rarefaction indicated that sorted-subset sequencing remained incomplete although depth was large.

Repertoires were generated with immunoSEQ multiplex PCR, while TCRdb's copy carries only in-frame clones and drops some. The table lists 1,500,000 or so clones, around 98.5% of them singletons. The germline CDR1 and CDR2 sequences are SGHRS and YFSETQ. The V and J ends lost 0 bases and 5 bases, in that order; junction bases with no gene match: 7. This CDR3 has 15 amino acids. This sequence originates from a man aged 25 to 40 in good health. The chain recombines TRBV5-1 with TRBJ2-5, with TRBD1 matching 7 bases. The source material was naive CD4+ T cells sorted from blood. The subset here: CD45RA+ positively selected. The CDR3 nucleotides read TGCGCCAGCAGCTTGGGGCCAGGGGGTGACGAGACCCAGTACTTC. It yields the protein CASSLGPGGDETQYF.